This TCR beta chain was recovered during a study of blood T cell repertoires in COVID-19. Overall study context: T cells, B-cell-depleted T cells, or PBMCs supplied cDNA or gDNA.

The repertoire was sequenced with immunoSEQ multiplex PCR; TCRdb's copy has only in-frame clones and lacks some. The profile shows tens of thousands of clones, roughly 86% of them singletons. Losses at the gene ends were 1 base for V and 6 bases for J; bases not matched to a gene: 4. The CDR3 has 15 residues. The germline V gene has CDR1 MNHEY and CDR2 SVGAGI. Source material: peripheral blood. V and J are TRBV6-5 and TRBJ1-1; 11 bases line up with TRBD1. This TCR came from a man aged 55 to 70 with acute or convalescent COVID-19. The CDR3 sequence is CASSYFGQGASEAFF. CDR3 DNA sequence: TGTGCCAGCAGTTACTTCGGACAGGGGGCTTCTGAAGCTTTCTTT.